This TCR beta chain came from a study of cytomegalovirus exposure and HLA in healthy donors. The J segment lost 4 bases and the V segment lost 4 bases, leaving 7 bases of the junction unmatched. The germline gives CDR1 SQVTM, CDR2 ANQGSEA. CDR3 length: 14 amino acids. Sequencing used immunoSEQ multiplex PCR; TCRdb keeps in-frame clones, though not all of them. The sample carries a few hundred thousand clones, about 88% recorded once. V is TRBV29-1 and J is TRBJ1-5; 7 bases line up with TRBD1. Sequencing input: PBMCs. The source is a man between 18 and 29 years old in good health and CMV-seropositive. The CDR3 DNA follows: TGCAGCGTTGGAGAGACAGGGTGGAATCAGCCCCAGCATTTT. Translating it yields CSVGETGWNQPQHF. The full variable domain, completed using reference TRBV29-1 and TRBJ1-5, is SAVISQKPSRDICQRGTSLTIQCQVDSQVTMMFWYRQQPGQSLTLIATANQGSEATYESGFVIDKFPISRPNLTFSTLTVSNMSPEDSSIYLCSVGETGWNQPQHFGDGTRLSIL.